This TCR beta chain was sequenced in a study of T cells after yellow fever vaccination. V trimming: 1 base; J trimming: 9 bases; junction bases outside the gene matches: 12. The CDR3 extends over 16 amino acids. The germline CDR1 and CDR2 sequences are SGHDT and YYEEEE. TCRdb re-called the 5' RACE reads with MiXCR, one entry per CDR3 protein. The sample has fewer than 350,000 distinct CDR3 sequences, 3.6% seen once. There are many counts of this clonotype. The genes are TRBV5-6 and TRBJ2-1; 8 bases line up with TRBD2. The specimen was PBMCs, collected on the day of the yellow fever booster vaccination. This TCR derives from a man between 18 and 35 years old who received the YFV17D yellow fever vaccine. The CDR3 loop reads CASSLLGDRGGIEQFF. Written as DNA, the CDR3 is TGTGCCAGCAGCTTGTTAGGGGATCGGGGGGGCATTGAGCAGTTCTTC.